The clone carrying this T cell receptor beta chain has only a few counts. Its specificity is unknown. The data belong to a study of vaccination effects on CD4 cells after COVID-19. Profiling relied on immunoSEQ multiplex PCR, and the TCRdb table lists in-frame clones only, not all of them. The sample includes approximately 30,000 clones, roughly four fifths of them seen just once. Study-wide points: Few convalescent patients, and no early post-infection timepoints, were available to the study. Common cold coronavirus cross-reactivity was shown by only 1 of 255 vaccine-induced clones in healthy vaccinees.

Expansion of antigen-specific CD4+ T cells with viral peptide pools was carried out by the ViraFEST assay before sequencing. Upon completion of around ten days in culture, CD4+ T cells were isolated. As their vaccination, participants received two doses of either BNT162b2 or mRNA-1273. The culture medium for some 2 million PBMC per well included around 9 IU/ml IL-2 and 8.5 to 10 ug/ml peptides. CDR1 and CDR2 from the germline V gene are MNHEY and SVGAGI. The CDR3 spans 14 residues. Trimming left V 8 bases short and J 5 bases short, with 13 bases between. This chain connects TRBV6-5 to TRBJ1-6; D is possibly TRBD1 (5 bases). The clonotype comes from a human donor who received a COVID-19 vaccine. Some clones in this sample may be carry-over from other donors' samples. The sequencing here drew on CD4+ T cells from PBMCs cultured with HCoV-NL63 spike peptides, taken after COVID-19 vaccination. The CDR3 DNA reads TGTGCCAGCCTCAAGGCAGGGAATAATTCACCCCTCCACTTT. Translating it yields CASLKAGNNSPLHF.